The clone carrying this TCR beta chain appeared many times. What it binds is unknown. TCRdb redid the calling of the multiplex PCR reads with MiXCR, one entry per CDR3 protein. The data contain about 200,000 distinct CDR3 sequences, approximately 31% of them seen just once; the ten biggest clones take up approximately 4.3%. This sample is drawn from a study of breast tumors, draining lymph nodes, adjacent tissues. Notes on the study in general: Compared with basal-like, luminal-like tumors shared significantly more repertoire with nontumor tissue. Tumor repertoires ranked between lymph nodes and nontumor tissue in diversity, with V and J gene preferences. The data were judged consistent with most tumor T cells coming from lymph node and expanding in tumor.

The lymph nodes were axillary draining lymph nodes from breast cancer patients. Germline lookup yields CDR1 KGHSH and CDR2 LQKENI. The CDR3 is made up of 13 amino acids. With 5 bases removed from V and 9 bases from J, the gap between germline ends came to 14 bases. This receptor was identified in a female donor with breast cancer. Some clones in this sample may be carry-over from other donors' samples. The chain is built from TRBV18 and TRBJ2-1; D may be TRBD1 or TRBD2 (6 bases each). The source material was axillary lymph node tissue. In DNA form, the CDR3 reads TGTGCCAGCTCAAACAGGGTGGAGGGTGAGCAGTTCTTC. It encodes CASSNRVEGEQFF. The complete variable domain, with remaining parts taken from reference TRBV18 and TRBJ2-1, reads NAGVMQNPRHLVRRRGQEARLRCSPMKGHSHVYWYRQLPEEGLKFMVYLQKENIIDESGMPKERFSAEFPKEGPSILRIQQVVRGDSAAYFCASSNRVEGEQFFGPGTRLTVL.